Sequencing of this T cell receptor beta chain was carried out in a study of breast tumors, draining lymph nodes, adjacent tissues. Axillary draining lymph nodes of breast cancer patients supplied the node samples. TCRdb called the multiplex PCR reads again in MiXCR, with one record for every CDR3 protein. The profile covers around 130,000 distinct CDR3 sequences, with around 21% appearing a single time and about 2.2% taken by the ten largest. In its sample, this clonotype was seen many times. No antigen is known for it. A read error may account for a junction end that differs from germline. Broader study findings: Compared with basal-like, luminal-like tumors shared significantly more repertoire with nontumor tissue. Findings are consistent with lymph node origin and intratumoral expansion of most tumor T cells. Tumor repertoires ranked between lymph nodes and nontumor tissue in diversity, with V and J gene preferences. That most tumor T cells come from lymph nodes remained unproven.

The CDR3 extends over 15 amino acids. CDR1 is SGHDT, CDR2 YYEEEE, per germline. The chain uses TRBV5-6 and TRBJ2-1; D could derive from TRBD1 or TRBD2 (5 bases each). Sequenced: axillary lymph node tissue. The sequence came from a female donor with breast cancer. Some clones in this sample may be carry-over from other donors' samples. CDR3 nucleotides: TGTGTCAGCAGCTCGGGGACGCCACCTATGAATGAGCAGTTCTTC. Translated, it gives CVSSSGTPPMNEQFF.